This T cell receptor (beta chain) originates from a study of blood T cell repertoires in COVID-19. Overall study context: Sources were T cells, B-cell-depleted T cells, or PBMCs; the material itself was cDNA or gDNA.

The CDR3 extends over 14 amino acids. V shed 0 bases and J shed 7 bases, with 12 bases lying between them. Germline values: CDR1 MNHEY, CDR2 SVGAGI. TCRdb's table, derived via immunoSEQ multiplex PCR, lists solely in-frame clones and lacks some. The sample lists 75,000 to 90,000 clones; 80% to 95% were seen once. During active infection, Seattle patients enrolled and were then monitored through disease. This clonotype was sampled from a man between 18 and 29 years old with COVID-19, enrolled during active disease. This sequence joins TRBV6-5 and TRBJ1-2; D remains unclear. The sequenced material came from peripheral blood. CDR3 in amino acids: CASSYSRGEGGYTF. The CDR3 region has the DNA TGTGCCAGCAGTTACTCGAGAGGAGAGGGTGGCTACACCTTC.